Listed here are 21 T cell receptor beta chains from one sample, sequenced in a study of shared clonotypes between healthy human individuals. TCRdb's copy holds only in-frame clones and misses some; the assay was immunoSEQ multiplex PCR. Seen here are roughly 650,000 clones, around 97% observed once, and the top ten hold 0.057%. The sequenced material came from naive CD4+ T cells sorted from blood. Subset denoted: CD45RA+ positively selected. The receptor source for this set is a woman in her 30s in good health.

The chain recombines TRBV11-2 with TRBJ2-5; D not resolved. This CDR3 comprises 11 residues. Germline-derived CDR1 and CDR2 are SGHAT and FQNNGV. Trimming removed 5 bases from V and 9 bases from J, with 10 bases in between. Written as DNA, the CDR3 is TGTGCCAGCAGCCTTCCGCCGGCCCAGTACTTC. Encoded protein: CASSLPPAQYF.

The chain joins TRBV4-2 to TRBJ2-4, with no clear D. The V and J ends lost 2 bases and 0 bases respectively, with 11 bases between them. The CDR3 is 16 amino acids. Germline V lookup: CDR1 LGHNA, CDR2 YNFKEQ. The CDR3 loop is CASSQSSSVAKNIQYF. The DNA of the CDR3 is TGTGCCAGCAGCCAATCGTCTTCCGTAGCCAAAAACATTCAGTACTTC.

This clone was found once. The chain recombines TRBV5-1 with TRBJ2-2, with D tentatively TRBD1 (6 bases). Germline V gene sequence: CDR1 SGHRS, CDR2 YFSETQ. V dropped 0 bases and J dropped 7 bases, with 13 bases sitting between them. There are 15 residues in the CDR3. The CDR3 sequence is CASSLGDTVGGELFF. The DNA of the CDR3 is TGCGCCAGCAGCTTGGGGGACACCGTGGGCGGGGAGCTGTTTTTT.

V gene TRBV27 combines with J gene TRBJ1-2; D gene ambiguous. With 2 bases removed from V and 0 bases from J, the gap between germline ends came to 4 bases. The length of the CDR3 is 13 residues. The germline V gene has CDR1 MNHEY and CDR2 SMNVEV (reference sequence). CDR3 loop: CASSLGANYGYTF. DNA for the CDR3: TGTGCCAGCAGTTTAGGAGCTAACTATGGCTACACCTTC.

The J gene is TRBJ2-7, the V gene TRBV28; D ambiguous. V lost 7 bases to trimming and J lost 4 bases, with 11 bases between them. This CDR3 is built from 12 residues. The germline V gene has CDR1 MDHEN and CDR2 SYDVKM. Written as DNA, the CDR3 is TGTGCCAGCACCGATAAGACATACGAGCAGTACTTC. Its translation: CASTDKTYEQYF.

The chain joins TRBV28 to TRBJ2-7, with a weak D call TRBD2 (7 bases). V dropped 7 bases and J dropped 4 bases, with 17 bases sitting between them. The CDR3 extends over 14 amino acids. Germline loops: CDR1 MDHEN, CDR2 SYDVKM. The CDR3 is CASNPGGVGYEQYF. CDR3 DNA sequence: TGTGCCAGCAACCCGGGGGGCGTTGGATACGAGCAGTACTTC.

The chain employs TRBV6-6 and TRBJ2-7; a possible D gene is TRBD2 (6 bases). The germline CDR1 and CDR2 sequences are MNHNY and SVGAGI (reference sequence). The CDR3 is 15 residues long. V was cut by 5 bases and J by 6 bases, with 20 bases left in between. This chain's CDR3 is CASSTSSGAVGEQYF. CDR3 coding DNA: TGTGCCAGCAGTACCTCCTCGGGAGCCGTTGGCGAGCAGTACTTC.

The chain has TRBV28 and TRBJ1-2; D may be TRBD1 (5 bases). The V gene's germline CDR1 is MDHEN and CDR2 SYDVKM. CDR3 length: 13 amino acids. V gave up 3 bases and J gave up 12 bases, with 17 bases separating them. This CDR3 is CASSFNGAAVNTF. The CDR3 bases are TGTGCCAGCAGTTTTAACGGGGCGGCGGTGAACACCTTC.

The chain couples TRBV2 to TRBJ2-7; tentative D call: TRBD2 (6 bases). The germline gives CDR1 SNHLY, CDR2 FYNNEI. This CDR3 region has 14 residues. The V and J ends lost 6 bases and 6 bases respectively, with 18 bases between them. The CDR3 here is CASRPGAGISEQYF. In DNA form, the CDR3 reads TGTGCCAGCAGGCCTGGTGCGGGAATAAGCGAGCAGTACTTC.

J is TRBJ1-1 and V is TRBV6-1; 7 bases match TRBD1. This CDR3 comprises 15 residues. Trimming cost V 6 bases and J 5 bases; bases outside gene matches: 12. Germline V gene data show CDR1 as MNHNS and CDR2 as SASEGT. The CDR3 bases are TGTGCCAGCAGGCCGGGACAGACCCCCGGTACTGAAGCTTTCTTT. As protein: CASRPGQTPGTEAFF.

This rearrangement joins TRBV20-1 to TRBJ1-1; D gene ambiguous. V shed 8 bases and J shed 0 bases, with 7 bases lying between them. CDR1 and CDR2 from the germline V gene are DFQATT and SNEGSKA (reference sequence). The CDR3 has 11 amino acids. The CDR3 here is CSPRLNTEAFF. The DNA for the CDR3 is TGCAGTCCCCGACTGAACACTGAAGCTTTCTTT.

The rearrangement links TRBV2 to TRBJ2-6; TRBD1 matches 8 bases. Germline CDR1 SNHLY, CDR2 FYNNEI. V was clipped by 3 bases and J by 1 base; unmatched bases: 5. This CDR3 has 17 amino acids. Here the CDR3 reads CASSDGTGLSGANVLTF. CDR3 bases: TGTGCCAGCAGTGACGGGACAGGCCTATCTGGGGCCAACGTCCTGACTTTC.

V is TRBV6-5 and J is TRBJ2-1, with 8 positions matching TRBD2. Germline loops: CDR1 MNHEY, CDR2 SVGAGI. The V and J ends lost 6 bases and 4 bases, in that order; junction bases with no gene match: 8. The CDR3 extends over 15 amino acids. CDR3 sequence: CASSSTSARYNEQFF. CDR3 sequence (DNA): TGTGCCAGCAGCTCGACTAGCGCACGATACAATGAGCAGTTCTTC.

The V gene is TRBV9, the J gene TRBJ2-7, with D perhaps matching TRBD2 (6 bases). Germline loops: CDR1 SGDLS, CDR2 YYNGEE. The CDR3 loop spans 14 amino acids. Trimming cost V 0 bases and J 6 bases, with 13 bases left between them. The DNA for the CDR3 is TGTGCCAGCAGCGTAGGACCTGAGGGAGGCGAGCAGTACTTC. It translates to CASSVGPEGGEQYF.

DNA of the CDR3: TGCGCCAGCAGTTCAGGACTAGCGGATCCCTACAATGAGCAGTTCTTC. Amino acid sequence: CASSSGLADPYNEQFF. The chain couples TRBV4-1 to TRBJ2-1; 10 bases agree with TRBD2. Trimming took 6 bases from V and 2 from J; bases not matched to a gene: 7. The CDR3 consists of 16 residues. Germline-derived CDR1 and CDR2 are MGHRA and YSYEKL.

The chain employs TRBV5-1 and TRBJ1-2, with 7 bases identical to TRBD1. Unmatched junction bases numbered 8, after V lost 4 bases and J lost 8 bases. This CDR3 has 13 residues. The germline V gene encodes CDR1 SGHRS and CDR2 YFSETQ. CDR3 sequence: CASSATGDRGYTF. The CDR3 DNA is TGCGCCAGCAGCGCCACAGGGGATCGCGGCTACACCTTC.

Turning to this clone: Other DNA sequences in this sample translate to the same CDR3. As DNA, the CDR3 is TGTGCCAGCAGTGAAGCGCTTGGTGAGACCCAGTACTTC. Translation gives CASSEALGETQYF. The chain employs TRBV6-1 and TRBJ2-5, with D unresolved. Deletions cut 0 bases from V and 5 bases from J, with 7 bases between. Germline CDR1 reads MNHNS; CDR2 reads SASEGT. This CDR3 has 13 amino acids.

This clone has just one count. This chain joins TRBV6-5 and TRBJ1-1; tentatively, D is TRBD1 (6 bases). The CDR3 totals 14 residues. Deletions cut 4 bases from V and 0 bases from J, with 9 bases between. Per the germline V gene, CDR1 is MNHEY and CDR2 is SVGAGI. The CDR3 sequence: CASSSQGLNTEAFF. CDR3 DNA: TGTGCCAGCAGTTCTCAGGGGCTGAACACTGAAGCTTTCTTT.

The CDR3 region is CASSWGSSGNTIYF. The CDR3 region has the DNA TGTGCCAGCAGTTGGGGAAGCTCTGGAAACACCATATATTTT. The rearrangement links TRBV28 to TRBJ1-3; D is undetermined. This CDR3 region has 14 residues. The germline V gene encodes CDR1 MDHEN and CDR2 SYDVKM. V dropped 4 bases and J dropped 0 bases, with 7 bases sitting between them. Filled out from reference TRBV28 and TRBJ1-3, the complete variable domain reads DVKVTQSSRYLVKRTGEKVFLECVQDMDHENMFWYRQDPGLGLRLIYFSYDVKMKEKGDIPEGYSVSREKKERFSLILESASTNQTSMYLCASSWGSSGNTIYFGEGSWLTVV.

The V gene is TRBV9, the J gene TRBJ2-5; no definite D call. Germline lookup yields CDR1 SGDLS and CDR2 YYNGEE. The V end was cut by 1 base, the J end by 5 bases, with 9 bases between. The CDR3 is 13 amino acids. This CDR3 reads CASSVPRTETQYF. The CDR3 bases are TGTGCCAGCAGCGTACCTAGAACGGAGACCCAGTACTTC.

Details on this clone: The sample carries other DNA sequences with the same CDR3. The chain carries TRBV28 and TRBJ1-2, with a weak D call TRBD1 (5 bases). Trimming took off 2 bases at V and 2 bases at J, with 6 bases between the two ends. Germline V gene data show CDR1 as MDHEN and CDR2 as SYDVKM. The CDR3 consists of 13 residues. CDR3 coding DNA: TGTGCCAGCAGTTTAGGGGGGAACTATGGCTACACCTTC. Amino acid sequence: CASSLGGNYGYTF.